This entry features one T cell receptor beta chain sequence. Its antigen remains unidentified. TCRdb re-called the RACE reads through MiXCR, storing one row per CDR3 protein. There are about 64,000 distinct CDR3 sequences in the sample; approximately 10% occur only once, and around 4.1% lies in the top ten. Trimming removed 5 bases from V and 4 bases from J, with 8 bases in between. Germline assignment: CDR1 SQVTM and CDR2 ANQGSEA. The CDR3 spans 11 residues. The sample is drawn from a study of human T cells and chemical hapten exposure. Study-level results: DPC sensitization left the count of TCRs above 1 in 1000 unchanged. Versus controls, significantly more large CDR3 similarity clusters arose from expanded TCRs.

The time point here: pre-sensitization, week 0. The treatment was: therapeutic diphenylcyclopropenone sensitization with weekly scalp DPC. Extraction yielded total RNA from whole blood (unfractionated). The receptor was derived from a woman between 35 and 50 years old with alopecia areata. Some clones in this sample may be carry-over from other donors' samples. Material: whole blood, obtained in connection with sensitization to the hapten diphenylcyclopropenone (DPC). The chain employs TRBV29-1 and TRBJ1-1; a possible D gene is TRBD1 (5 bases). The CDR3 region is CSVRQGTEAFF. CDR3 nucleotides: TGCAGCGTTCGGCAGGGCACTGAAGCTTTCTTT.